The 26 T cell receptor beta chains listed next were all sequenced from one sample in a study of shared clonotypes between healthy human individuals. Naive CD8 cells, CD45RO-negative and positively selected for CCR7, excluded terminally differentiated effector memory CD45RA+ cells. Sequencing used immunoSEQ multiplex PCR; TCRdb keeps in-frame clones, though not all of them. The sample contains about 2.1 million clones, 85% to 95% of which appear only once. Source material: naive CD8+ T cells from PBMCs. The receptors originated from a man in his late teens or twenties in good health. Some clones in this sample may be carry-over from other donors' samples.

The rearrangement joins TRBV27 to TRBJ2-7; TRBD1 or TRBD2 may be the D gene (5 bases each). This CDR3 comprises 14 residues. Trimming shortened V by 5 bases and J by 3 bases, and 14 bases separated the two germline ends. The V gene's germline CDR1 is MNHEY and CDR2 SMNVEV (reference sequence). In DNA form, the CDR3 reads TGTGCCAGCAGTGCGGTCGGGGCCTACTACGAGCAGTACTTC. It codes for CASSAVGAYYEQYF.

V gene TRBV7-7 combines with J gene TRBJ1-4; a possible D gene is TRBD1 (5 bases). Germline CDR1 reads SSHAT; CDR2 reads FNYEAQ (reference sequence). Deletions cut 3 bases from V and 0 bases from J, with 11 bases between. The CDR3 length is 16 residues. The CDR3 region has the DNA TGTGCCAGCAGCTTGGGGGGACCCGCAACTAATGAAAAACTGTTTTTT. It specifies CASSLGGPATNEKLFF. The entire variable domain, with the rest obtained from reference TRBV7-7 and TRBJ1-4, is as follows: GAGVSQSPRYKVTKRGQDVTLRCDPISSHATLYWYQQALGQGPEFLTYFNYEAQPDKSGLPSDRFSAERPEGSISTLTIQRTEQRDSAMYRCASSLGGPATNEKLFFGSGTQLSVL.

This clone was picked up a small number of times. In the same sample, other DNA sequences code for this CDR3. This chain joins TRBV5-6 and TRBJ2-7; D gene uncertain. The germline CDR1 and CDR2 sequences are SGHDT and YYEEEE. The CDR3 is made up of 11 amino acids. V shed 3 bases and J shed 3 bases, with 4 bases lying between them. As DNA, the CDR3 is TGTGCCAGCAGCTCCGGCTACGAGCAGTACTTC. Protein: CASSSGYEQYF. The entire variable domain, with the rest obtained from reference TRBV5-6 and TRBJ2-7, is as follows: DAGVTQSPTHLIKTRGQQVTLRCSPKSGHDTVSWYQQALGQGPQFIFQYYEEEERQRGNFPDRFSGHQFPNYSSELNVNALLLGDSALYLCASSSGYEQYFGPGTRLTVT.

In the case of this clone: Within the sample, other DNA sequences also encode this same CDR3. This chain joins TRBV4-1 and TRBJ1-5, with 11 bases identical to TRBD1. The CDR3 has 15 residues. Trimming took 3 bases from V and 4 from J; bases not matched to a gene: 2. Germline V CDR1 and CDR2: MGHRA, YSYEKL. Written as DNA, the CDR3 is TGCGCCAGCAGCCAGGGGACAGGGGGAAATCAGCCCCAGCATTTT. Protein product: CASSQGTGGNQPQHF.

The gene calls are TRBV2 and TRBJ2-4; 9 bases are a match to TRBD1. This CDR3 spans 14 amino acids. CDR1 is SNHLY and CDR2 is FYNNEI in the germline V gene. Trimming removed 6 bases from V and 7 bases from J; junction bases left unmatched: 7. CDR3 sequence: CASRTRTGENIQYF. In nucleotides, the CDR3 is TGTGCCAGCAGGACCAGGACAGGGGAGAACATTCAGTACTTC.

This clone showed up just a few times. The chain has TRBV28 and TRBJ2-7; no clear D. This CDR3 is built from 12 residues. V gave up 6 bases and J gave up 3 bases, with 9 bases separating them. Germline V gene lookup returns CDR1 MDHEN and CDR2 SYDVKM. This chain's CDR3 is CASSAPFYEQYF. The CDR3 nucleotides are TGTGCCAGCAGCGCCCCTTTCTACGAGCAGTACTTC.

The chain carries TRBV19 and TRBJ2-7; possibly TRBD2 for D (6 bases). Germline V gene lookup returns CDR1 LNHDA and CDR2 SQIVND (reference sequence). V was trimmed by 0 bases and J by 3 bases, leaving 15 bases between them. This CDR3 spans 16 amino acids. DNA for the CDR3: TGTGCCAGTAGTATAGATTGGGAGACGGGGGACTACGAGCAGTACTTC. Encoded protein: CASSIDWETGDYEQYF.

This clone occurred once. CDR3 sequence reads: CASSNSYRGFTEAFF. In DNA form, the CDR3 reads TGCGCCAGCAGCAACTCTTACAGGGGATTCACTGAAGCTTTCTTT. The V and J genes are TRBV5-1 and TRBJ1-1; the match to TRBD1 covers 7 bases. V was pared by 4 bases and J by 4 bases, with 10 bases of the junction left unmatched. The CDR3 sequence is 15 residues long. CDR1 is SGHRS, CDR2 YFSETQ, per germline.

The rearrangement joins TRBV10-1 to TRBJ2-2, with a possible D match to TRBD2 (6 bases). Trimming removed 4 bases at V and 8 bases at J, with 20 bases between. The CDR3 sequence is 16 residues long. Germline V gene sequence: CDR1 WNHNN, CDR2 SYGVQD (reference sequence). For the CDR3, the DNA is TGCGCCAGCAGTGTGGGGTTAGCGGCGCAGGGAGGGGAGCTGTTTTTT. Translating gives CASSVGLAAQGGELFF.

Note on this clone: The same CDR3 is also encoded by other DNA sequences in this sample. V usage is TRBV7-9 and J usage is TRBJ2-5; D ambiguous. This CDR3 contains 13 residues. Trimming stripped 5 bases from V and 3 bases from J, with 10 bases between. CDR1 and CDR2 (germline): SEHNR, FQNEAQ (reference sequence). The CDR3 protein is CASSPRGEETQYF. The CDR3 bases are TGTGCCAGCAGCCCCCGTGGGGAAGAGACCCAGTACTTC.

The chain carries TRBV7-9 and TRBJ1-4; 12 bases align to TRBD1. Trimming took 1 base from V and 6 from J; bases not matched to a gene: 6. Germline lookup yields CDR1 SEHNR and CDR2 FQNEAQ (reference sequence). This CDR3 is built from 17 residues. The CDR3 region is CASSLGGTGGAHEKLFF. The CDR3 bases are TGTGCCAGCAGCTTAGGCGGGACAGGGGGCGCCCATGAAAAACTGTTTTTT.

The V gene is TRBV6-1, the J gene TRBJ1-1; no clear D gene. V was pared by 10 bases and J by 2 bases, with 14 bases between. The germline gives CDR1 MNHNS, CDR2 SASEGT. The CDR3 spans 13 residues. The CDR3 bases are TGTGCCACCCTCGGACTATCTAACACTGAAGCTTTCTTT. Amino acids: CATLGLSNTEAFF.

This chain uses TRBV30 with TRBJ1-2; no definite D call. CDR3 length: 15 residues. Germline-derived CDR1 and CDR2 are GTSNPN and SVGIG (reference sequence). With 8 bases removed from V and 4 bases from J, the gap between germline ends came to 23 bases. This CDR3 reads CAGKLGSLAVYGYTF. Written as DNA, the CDR3 is TGTGCCGGGAAATTGGGTAGCTTAGCCGTCTATGGCTACACCTTC.

The rearrangement joins TRBV4-3 to TRBJ2-1; 11 bases line up with TRBD2. From germline, CDR1 is LGHNA and CDR2 YSLEER. CDR3 size: 16 residues. Trimming took 0 bases from V and 10 from J; bases not matched to a gene: 8. The CDR3 here is CASSQDPLAGALEQFF. DNA of the CDR3: TGCGCCAGCAGCCAAGATCCACTAGCGGGAGCCCTGGAGCAGTTCTTC.

This clone was seen once. This chain links TRBV29-1 with TRBJ2-7; TRBD2 agrees at 10 bases. With V trimmed by 7 bases and J by 3 bases, 9 bases remained unmatched. Germline V gives CDR1 SQVTM, CDR2 ANQGSEA. The CDR3 has 14 amino acids. The CDR3, as DNA: TGCAGCGCCGTAGCGGGAGGATGGGGCTACGAGCAGTACTTC. Its translation is CSAVAGGWGYEQYF.

The V and J genes are TRBV5-4 and TRBJ2-7; no clear D. The V and J ends lost 7 bases and 3 bases respectively, with 5 bases between them. Germline CDR1 SGHNT, CDR2 YYREEE (reference sequence). The CDR3 is made up of 10 amino acids. CDR3 loop: CASLIYEQYF. CDR3 DNA: TGTGCCAGCCTTATCTACGAGCAGTACTTC.

This rearrangement joins TRBV5-1 to TRBJ1-5; D is unresolved. Trimming pared 1 base from V and 2 bases from J, leaving 10 bases between. Germline CDR1 SGHRS, CDR2 YFSETQ. The CDR3 length is 15 residues. CDR3 protein: CASSLFPGGNQPQHF. As DNA, the CDR3 is TGCGCCAGCAGCTTGTTCCCAGGAGGCAATCAGCCCCAGCATTTT. Filled out from reference TRBV5-1 and TRBJ1-5, the complete variable domain reads KAGVTQTPRYLIKTRGQQVTLSCSPISGHRSVSWYQQTPGQGLQFLFEYFSETQRNKGNFPGRFSGRQFSNSRSEMNVSTLELGDSALYLCASSLFPGGNQPQHFGDGTRLSIL.

This clone was seen a few times. V is TRBV19 and J is TRBJ1-1; D uncertain. This CDR3 spans 13 amino acids. Trimming shortened V by 8 bases and J by 3 bases, and 13 bases separated the two germline ends. The germline gives CDR1 LNHDA, CDR2 SQIVND (reference sequence). CDR3 DNA: TGTGCCAGTGGGATTTGGGTGGACACTGAAGCTTTCTTT. Its translation: CASGIWVDTEAFF.

The chain combines TRBV14 with TRBJ2-7; no definite D call. From germline, CDR1 is SGHDN and CDR2 FVKESK. Trimming stripped 1 base from V and 0 bases from J, with 7 bases between. The CDR3 has 14 amino acids. Written as DNA, the CDR3 is TGTGCCAGCAGCCAAGTGCTGCTCTCCTACGAGCAGTACTTC. Translated: CASSQVLLSYEQYF. Drawing the rest from reference TRBV14 and TRBJ2-7, the complete variable domain is EAGVTQFPSHSVIEKGQTVTLRCDPISGHDNLYWYRRVMGKEIKFLLHFVKESKQDESGMPNNRFLAERTGGTYSTLKVQPAELEDSGVYFCASSQVLLSYEQYFGPGTRLTVT.

This sequence joins TRBV4-1 and TRBJ2-3, with 10 bases matching TRBD2. Germline-derived CDR1 and CDR2 are MGHRA and YSYEKL. CDR3 length: 15 residues. V shed 3 bases, J shed 5 bases, and the junction held 5 bases outside the gene matches. Here the CDR3 reads CASSQSGRVGDTQYF. The CDR3 bases are TGCGCCAGCAGCCAGAGCGGGAGGGTGGGAGATACGCAGTATTTT.

The chain has TRBV4-3 and TRBJ1-5; D unresolved. This CDR3 is built from 16 residues. Germline-derived CDR1 and CDR2 are LGHNA and YSLEER. Trimming took 0 bases from V and 5 from J, leaving 14 bases between them. The CDR3 sequence: CASSQDRWGIYQPQHF. CDR3 DNA sequence: TGCGCCAGCAGCCAAGATCGCTGGGGAATTTATCAGCCCCAGCATTTT.

CDR3 sequence (DNA): TGTGCCTGGAGTGTACTTTTGGGAGGAAGGGGTCGGTCCTACGAGCAGTACTTC. It yields the protein CAWSVLLGGRGRSYEQYF. The chain uses TRBV30 and TRBJ2-7; the D gene is possibly TRBD2 (6 bases). The CDR3 extends over 18 amino acids. The V gene lost 0 bases and the J gene lost 1 base, with 22 bases spanning the gap. Per the germline V gene, CDR1 is GTSNPN and CDR2 is SVGIG (reference sequence).

The rearrangement joins TRBV19 to TRBJ1-5; D not resolved. Trimming stripped 7 bases from V and 7 bases from J, with 17 bases between. The CDR3 has 14 amino acids. Germline V gene data show CDR1 as LNHDA and CDR2 as SQIVND (reference sequence). DNA of the CDR3: TGTGCCAGTACGAAATACCCCGGGATCCAGCCCCAGCATTTT. Its protein product is CASTKYPGIQPQHF.

CDR3 sequence (DNA): TGCGCCAGCAGTGAGTCTCTCGGCGTCGCCACATACGATGGCTACACCTTC. As protein: CASSESLGVATYDGYTF. The V gene is TRBV10-2, the J gene TRBJ1-2; the D is unclear. CDR1 is WSHSY and CDR2 is SAAADI in the germline V gene. This CDR3 is 17 amino acids long. Trimming stripped 0 bases from V and 6 bases from J, with 20 bases between.

The CDR3 DNA follows: TGCGCCAGCAGCCCCCTCGGTGGGGGGAACTTCGAGCAGTACTTC. This gives the protein CASSPLGGGNFEQYF. The chain is built from TRBV4-3 and TRBJ2-5; maybe TRBD2 (6 bases). The J call is uncertain, as TRBJ2-7 better fits the DNA end. The CDR3 sequence is 15 residues long. Germline lookup yields CDR1 LGHNA and CDR2 YSLEER.

Comments on this clone: This specimen includes other DNA sequences encoding the same CDR3. V gene TRBV28 combines with J gene TRBJ1-5; no firm D call. The CDR3 extends over 15 amino acids. CDR1 is MDHEN and CDR2 is SYDVKM in the germline V gene. V gave up 1 base and J gave up 2 bases, with 9 bases separating them. The DNA for the CDR3 is TGTGCCAGCAGTTTATCGCGCGGGGGCAATCAGCCCCAGCATTTT. Protein product: CASSLSRGGNQPQHF.